Here is one TCR beta chain with its context. These data come from a study of blood T cell repertoires in COVID-19. As for the study in general: PBMCs, B-cell-depleted T cells, or T cells provided the cDNA or gDNA that made up the material.

Using immunoSEQ multiplex PCR, the repertoire was profiled, and TCRdb retains in-frame clones only, with some absent. The table lists 140,000 or so clones, around 85% of them singletons. Specimen: PBMCs or T cells enriched from blood (not recorded which). The clonotype comes from a man in his fifties who had recovered from COVID-19.

CDR3 sequence (DNA): TGTGCCAGCAGCCAAGAGACAGGGGTCGGTTCTGGAAACACCATATATTTT. This codes for CASSQETGVGSGNTIYF. The chain uses TRBV3-1 (or the pseudogene TRBV3-2) and TRBJ1-3; 8 bases are shared with TRBD1. The CDR3 spans 17 residues. V shed 0 bases and J 1 base; nucleotides not matched to a gene: 5. Germline V gene lookup returns CDR1 LGHDT and CDR2 YNNKEL (reference sequence).